The 22 T cell receptor beta chains below were found in one sample sequenced in a study of blood T cell repertoires in COVID-19. Using immunoSEQ multiplex PCR, the repertoire was profiled, and TCRdb retains in-frame clones only, with some absent. The data show about 170,000 clones, 65% to 90% seen once. The sequencing input was PBMCs or T cells enriched from blood (not recorded which). These TCRs come from a man aged 45-65 years who had recovered from COVID-19.

This chain uses TRBV6-5 with TRBJ2-3; 13 bases align to TRBD2. CDR3 size: 15 residues. Germline CDR1 reads MNHEY; CDR2 reads SVGAGI. V lost 6 bases, J lost 5 bases, and 5 bases stayed unmatched. The CDR3 nucleotides read TGTGCCAGCAGCACTAGCGGGGGGGCCCAAGATACGCAGTATTTT. It codes for CASSTSGGAQDTQYF.

This chain links TRBV6-5 with TRBJ1-4, with D perhaps matching TRBD1 (5 bases). Germline V gene data show CDR1 as MNHEY and CDR2 as SVGAGI. This CDR3 is 14 amino acids long. V was shortened by 7 bases and J by 0 bases, with 9 bases between the two germline ends. In DNA, the CDR3 is TGTGCCAGCAAACTGGGGCCAACTAATGAAAAACTGTTTTTT. Translation gives CASKLGPTNEKLFF.

In this sample, this clone turned up a few times. The chain uses TRBV5-6 and TRBJ1-2; 7 bases match TRBD1. V was pared by 4 bases and J by 0 bases, with 6 bases of the junction left unmatched. The CDR3 runs 15 residues. The germline V gene encodes CDR1 SGHDT and CDR2 YYEEEE. Here the CDR3 DNA reads TGTGCCAGCAGCCTGGGACAGCTTACTAACTATGGCTACACCTTC. Translation gives CASSLGQLTNYGYTF.

V is TRBV7-8 and J is TRBJ2-1, with 8 bases matching TRBD2. This CDR3 has 12 amino acids. Looked up from germline, CDR1 is SGHVS and CDR2 is FQNEAQ. The V segment lost 5 bases and the J segment 15 bases; nucleotides outside the gene matches: 9. This chain's CDR3 is CASSPGGRFSFF. The DNA for the CDR3 is TGTGCCAGCAGCCCGGGGGGGCGCTTTTCGTTCTTC.

The chain employs TRBV6-5 and TRBJ1-5, with TRBD1 identical over 7 bases. The CDR3 has 15 residues. Looked up from germline, CDR1 is MNHEY and CDR2 is SVGAGI. V was clipped by 2 bases and J by 7 bases; unmatched bases: 8. CDR3 nucleotide sequence: TGTGCCAGCAGTTACAAAGCCAGGGGGACACAGCCCCAGCATTTT. This translates into CASSYKARGTQPQHF.

On this clone itself: This could be a read error, since a much larger clone is one nucleotide away. The chain uses TRBV5-1 and TRBJ1-1, with TRBD1 matching 8 bases. The CDR3 loop spans 14 amino acids. Germline V gene data show CDR1 as SGHRS and CDR2 as YFSETQ. The V and J ends lost 2 bases and 1 base, in that order; junction bases with no gene match: 1. This CDR3 reads CASSLQGGNTEAFF. In DNA form, the CDR3 reads TGCGCCAGCAGCTTACAGGGGGGGAACACTGAAGCTTTCTTT.

This clone was seen once. This CDR3 is CSAIRGRETQYF. The CDR3 nucleotides read TGCAGCGCCATCAGGGGGCGGGAGACCCAGTACTTC. The chain has TRBV29-1 and TRBJ2-5, with TRBD1 matching 8 bases. The CDR3 is made up of 12 amino acids. Germline values: CDR1 SQVTM, CDR2 ANQGSEA. V was pared by 7 bases and J by 5 bases, with 6 bases of the junction left unmatched.

V usage is TRBV4-2 and J usage is TRBJ1-4; 8 bases map to TRBD1. With 5 bases clipped from V and 8 bases from J, the junction kept 7 bases outside the gene matches. The CDR3 spans 14 residues. Germline CDR1 is LGHNA and CDR2 is YNFKEQ. The CDR3 here is CASSDGQGGEKLFF. The CDR3 DNA is TGTGCCAGCAGCGATGGACAGGGTGGCGAAAAACTGTTTTTT.

The genes are TRBV30 and TRBJ2-3; 9 bases align to TRBD1. CDR3 length equals 14 residues. J lost 3 bases, V lost 4 bases, and 5 bases had no gene match. Germline V gives CDR1 GTSNPN, CDR2 SVGIG (reference sequence). The DNA for the CDR3 is TGTGCCTGGACTAGACAGGGGGGGACAGATACGCAGTATTTT. Translated, it gives CAWTRQGGTDTQYF.

The gene calls are TRBV7-9 and TRBJ1-2; TRBD1 aligns across 7 bases. CDR1 is SEHNR and CDR2 is FQNEAQ in the germline V gene (reference sequence). This CDR3 spans 14 amino acids. Germline trimming cut 6 bases from V and 2 bases from J; bases unmatched to any gene: 6. In DNA form, the CDR3 reads TGTGCCAGCAGTTTAACAGGGGTCAACTATGGCTACACCTTC. Its translation: CASSLTGVNYGYTF.

Remarks on this clone: The junction and the germline gene differ at one end; a read error may be behind it. J is TRBJ1-2 and V is TRBV28; perhaps TRBD1 as D (6 bases). The germline V gene encodes CDR1 MDHEN and CDR2 SYDVKM. The CDR3 is made up of 11 amino acids. CDR3 amino acids: CASSLADRAHF. The CDR3, as DNA: TGTGCCAGCAGTTTAGCGGACAGAGCTCACTTC.

The chain recombines TRBV3-1 (or the pseudogene TRBV3-2) with TRBJ2-6, with D tentatively TRBD1 (5 bases). CDR1 LGHDT and CDR2 YNNKEL come from the germline V gene (reference sequence). The CDR3 runs to 16 residues. Trimming stripped 3 bases from V and 0 bases from J, with 9 bases between. CDR3 region: CASSQGPSSGANVLTF. The CDR3 DNA reads TGTGCCAGCAGCCAGGGGCCCAGCTCTGGGGCCAACGTCCTGACTTTC.

This sequence joins TRBV30 and TRBJ1-6; D not resolved. Per the germline V gene, CDR1 is GTSNPN and CDR2 is SVGIG (reference sequence). CDR3 length: 14 amino acids. V was pared by 3 bases and J by 7 bases, with 13 bases between. DNA of the CDR3: TGTGCCTGGAGCCGAGGTGGCCGAAATTCACCCCTCCACTTT. It yields the protein CAWSRGGRNSPLHF.

V is TRBV18 and J is TRBJ1-2, with 10 bases aligning to TRBD1. The CDR3 length is 16 residues. Trimming at V came to 3 bases and at J to 8 bases, leaving 12 bases not matched to a gene. The V gene's germline CDR1 is KGHSH and CDR2 LQKENI. CDR3 sequence reads: CASSPSETGGENGYTF. The CDR3 region has the DNA TGTGCCAGCTCACCGTCGGAGACAGGGGGCGAGAACGGCTACACCTTC.

The chain employs TRBV14 and TRBJ1-2; D is unresolved. In germline, CDR1 is SGHDN, CDR2 FVKESK. The V gene lost 3 bases and the J gene lost 2 bases, with 4 bases spanning the gap. This CDR3 contains 12 residues. The CDR3 DNA follows: TGTGCCAGCAGCCAGGCAAACTATGGCTACACCTTC. This translates into CASSQANYGYTF.

This chain connects TRBV24-1 to TRBJ2-1, with D possibly TRBD2 on 6 matching bases. The CDR3 contains 15 residues. The V end lost 4 bases, the J end lost 7 bases, and 16 bases lay between the germline ends. Per the germline V gene, CDR1 is KGHDR and CDR2 is SFDVKD. CDR3 loop: CATSDPGTSENEQFF. The CDR3 DNA sequence: TGTGCCACCAGTGACCCCGGGACTTCGGAGAATGAGCAGTTCTTC.

CDR3 loop: CASSTAGTGKSNTIYF. In nucleotides, the CDR3 is TGTGCCAGTAGTACCGCCGGGACAGGGAAGTCAAACACCATATATTTT. The chain is built from TRBV19 and TRBJ1-3; 9 bases agree with TRBD1. The CDR3 spans 16 residues. Germline loops: CDR1 LNHDA, CDR2 SQIVND (reference sequence). V shed 4 bases and J 6 bases; nucleotides not matched to a gene: 10.

This rearrangement joins TRBV3-1 (or the pseudogene TRBV3-2) to TRBJ2-5; a weak D match, TRBD1 (7 bases). Germline V lookup: CDR1 LGHDT, CDR2 YNNKEL (reference sequence). The V gene lost 7 bases and the J gene lost 5 bases, with 14 bases spanning the gap. CDR3 length: 13 residues. CDR3 amino acids: CASTSGGRETQYF. Written as DNA, the CDR3 is TGTGCCAGCACCTCAGGGGGGAGGGAGACCCAGTACTTC.

The rearrangement uses TRBV6-5 and TRBJ2-1; D is perhaps TRBD2 (5 bases). V was clipped by 6 bases and J by 8 bases, with 20 bases between them. The CDR3 covers 15 residues. Per germline, CDR1 MNHEY and CDR2 SVGAGI. For the CDR3, the DNA is TGTGCCAGCAGCCCCGGGGTGAACGTCATCGATGAGCAGTTCTTC. Translation gives CASSPGVNVIDEQFF.

The rearrangement uses TRBV2 and TRBJ2-3; D is possibly TRBD1 (6 bases). V shed 6 bases and J shed 0 bases, with 13 bases lying between them. The CDR3 has 15 amino acids. Germline V CDR1 and CDR2: SNHLY, FYNNEI. The CDR3 bases are TGTGCCAGCAGCCCTGACAGGTTGAGCACAGATACGCAGTATTTT. This codes for CASSPDRLSTDTQYF.

The V and J genes are TRBV7-3 and TRBJ1-2, with TRBD1 matching over 7 bases. The CDR3 spans 14 residues. Germline values: CDR1 SGHTA, CDR2 FQGTGA. After removal of 3 bases from V and 5 bases from J, the junction contained 6 bases not matched to a gene. CDR3 loop: CASSFDRVGYGYTF. The CDR3 nucleotides read TGTGCCAGCAGCTTTGACAGGGTTGGGTATGGCTACACCTTC.

This chain joins TRBV6-4 and TRBJ1-2; 8 bases are shared with TRBD1. The CDR3 spans 15 residues. V was clipped by 0 bases and J by 6 bases; unmatched bases: 6. Per germline, CDR1 MRHNA and CDR2 SNTAGT. The CDR3 DNA is TGTGCCAGCAGTGACTCGGCAGGGGGCGTAGATGGCTACACCTTC. It translates to CASSDSAGGVDGYTF.